This TCR beta chain derives from a study of T cell responses to AZD1222 COVID-19 vaccine. About this clone itself: Its matching antigen is unknown.

Points from the study as a whole: The peak T cell response came first, and repertoires were sampled only after it. Two AZD1222 administrations were followed by greater Spike-specific TCR breadth and depth. Vaccine-associated CD4 TCRs ranged over spike, dominating at 160-218 and 743-854.

This CDR3 contains 15 residues. V was clipped by 6 bases and J by 1 base, with 15 bases between them. Germline CDR1 LNHDA, CDR2 SQIVND (reference sequence). Data came from immunoSEQ multiplex PCR; TCRdb stores just in-frame clones and leaves some out. In the table there are more than 120,000 clones, about 90% of which are singletons. The clonotype comes from an adult who received the AZD1222 COVID-19 vaccine. V gene TRBV19 combines with J gene TRBJ1-1, with D perhaps matching TRBD1 (6 bases). Specimen: peripheral blood, collected 28 days after the second AZD1222 dose. The CDR3 DNA reads as TGTGCCAGTAGACCGATCCAGACAGGGAACACTGAAGCTTTCTTT. Its protein is CASRPIQTGNTEAFF.